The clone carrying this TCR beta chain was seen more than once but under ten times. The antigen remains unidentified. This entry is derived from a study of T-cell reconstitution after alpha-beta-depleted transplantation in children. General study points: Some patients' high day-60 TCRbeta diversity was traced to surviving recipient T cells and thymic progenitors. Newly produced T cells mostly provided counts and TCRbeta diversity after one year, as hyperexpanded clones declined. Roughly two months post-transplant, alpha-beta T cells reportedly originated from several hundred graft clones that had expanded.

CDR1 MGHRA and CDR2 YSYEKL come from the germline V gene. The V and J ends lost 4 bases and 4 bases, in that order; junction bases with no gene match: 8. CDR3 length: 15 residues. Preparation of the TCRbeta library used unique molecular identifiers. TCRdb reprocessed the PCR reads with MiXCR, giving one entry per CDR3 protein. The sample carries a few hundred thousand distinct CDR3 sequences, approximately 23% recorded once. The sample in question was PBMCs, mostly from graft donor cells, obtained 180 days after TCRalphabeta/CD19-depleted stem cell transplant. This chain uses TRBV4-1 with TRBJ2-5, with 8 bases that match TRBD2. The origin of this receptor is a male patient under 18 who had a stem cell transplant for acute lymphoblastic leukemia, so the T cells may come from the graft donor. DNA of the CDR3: TGCGCCAGCAGCCCCTCTGGGACTAGAGGAGAGACCCAGTACTTC. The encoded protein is CASSPSGTRGETQYF.